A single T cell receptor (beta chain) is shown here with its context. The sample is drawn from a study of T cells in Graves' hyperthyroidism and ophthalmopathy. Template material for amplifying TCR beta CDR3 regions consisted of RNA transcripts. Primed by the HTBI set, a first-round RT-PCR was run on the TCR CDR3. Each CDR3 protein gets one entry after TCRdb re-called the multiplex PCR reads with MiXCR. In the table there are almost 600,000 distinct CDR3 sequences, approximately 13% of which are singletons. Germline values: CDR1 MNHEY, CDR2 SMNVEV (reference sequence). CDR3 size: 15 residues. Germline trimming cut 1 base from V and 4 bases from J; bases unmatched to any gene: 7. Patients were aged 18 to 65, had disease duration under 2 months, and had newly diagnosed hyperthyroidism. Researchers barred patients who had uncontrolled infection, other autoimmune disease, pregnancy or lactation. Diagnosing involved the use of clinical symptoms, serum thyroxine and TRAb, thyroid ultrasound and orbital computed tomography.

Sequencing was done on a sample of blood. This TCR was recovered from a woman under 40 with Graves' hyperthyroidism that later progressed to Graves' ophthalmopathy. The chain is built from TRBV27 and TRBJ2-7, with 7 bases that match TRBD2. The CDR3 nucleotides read TGTGCCAGCAGTTTATATAGCGGGTTGGAGTACGAGCAGTACTTC. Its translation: CASSLYSGLEYEQYF.